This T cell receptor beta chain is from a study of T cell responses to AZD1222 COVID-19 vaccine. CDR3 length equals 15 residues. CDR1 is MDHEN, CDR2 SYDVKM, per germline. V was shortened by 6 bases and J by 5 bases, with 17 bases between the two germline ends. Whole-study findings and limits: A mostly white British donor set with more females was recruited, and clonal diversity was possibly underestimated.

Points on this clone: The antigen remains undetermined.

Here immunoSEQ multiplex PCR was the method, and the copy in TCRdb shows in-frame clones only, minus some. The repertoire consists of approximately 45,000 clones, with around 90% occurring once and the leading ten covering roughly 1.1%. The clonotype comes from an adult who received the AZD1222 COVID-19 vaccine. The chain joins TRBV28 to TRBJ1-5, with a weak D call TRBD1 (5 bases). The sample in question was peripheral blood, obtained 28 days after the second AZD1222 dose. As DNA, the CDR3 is TGTGCCAGCAGCGGAAGGGACGGAAGGGATCAGCCCCAGCATTTT. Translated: CASSGRDGRDQPQHF.